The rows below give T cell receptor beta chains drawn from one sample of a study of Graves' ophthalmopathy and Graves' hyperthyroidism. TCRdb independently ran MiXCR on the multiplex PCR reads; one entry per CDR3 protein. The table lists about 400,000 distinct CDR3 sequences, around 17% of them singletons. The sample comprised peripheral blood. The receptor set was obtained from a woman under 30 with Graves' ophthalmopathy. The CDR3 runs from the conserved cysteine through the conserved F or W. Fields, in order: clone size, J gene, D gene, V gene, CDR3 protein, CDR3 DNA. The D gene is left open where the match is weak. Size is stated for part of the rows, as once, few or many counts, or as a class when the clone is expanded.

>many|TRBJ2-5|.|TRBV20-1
CSARVTGPREETQYF
TGCAGTGCTAGAGTTACCGGGCCCAGGGAAGAGACCCAGTACTTC
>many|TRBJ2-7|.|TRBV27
CASSFAEATSSYEQYF
TGTGCCAGCAGTTTTGCGGAGGCCACAAGCTCCTACGAGCAGTACTTC
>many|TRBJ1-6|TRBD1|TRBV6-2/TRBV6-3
CASSYCDSNGTAYNSPLHF
TGTGCCAGCAGTTACTGCGATTCCAACGGGACAGCTTATAATTCACCCCTCCACTTT
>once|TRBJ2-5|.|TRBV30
CAWSVQGGFGTQYF
TGTGCCTGGAGTGTACAGGGAGGGTTTGGGACCCAGTACTTC
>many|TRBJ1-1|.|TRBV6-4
CASSPIDIRDGVNTEAFF
TGTGCCAGCAGTCCGATCGATATCAGGGATGGGGTGAACACTGAAGCTTTCTTT
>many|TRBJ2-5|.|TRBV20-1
CSAPSGETQYF
TGCAGTGCCCCATCTGGGGAGACCCAGTACTTC
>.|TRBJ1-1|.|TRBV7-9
CASGPVREAFF
TGTGCCAGCGGGCCGGTCAGAGAAGCTTTCTTT
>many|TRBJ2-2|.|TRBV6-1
CASSPDTGELFF
TGTGCCAGCAGCCCGGACACCGGGGAGCTGTTTTTT
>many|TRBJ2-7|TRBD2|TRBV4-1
CASSQDRASGGGYEQYF
TGCGCCAGCAGCCAAGATAGGGCTAGCGGGGGGGGCTACGAGCAGTACTTC
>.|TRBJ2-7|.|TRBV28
CASSLEALVYEQYF
TGTGCCAGCAGTTTAGAGGCATTGGTCTACGAGCAGTACTTC
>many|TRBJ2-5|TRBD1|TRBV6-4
CASMDYRGHQETQYF
TGTGCCAGCATGGATTACAGGGGCCATCAAGAGACCCAGTACTTC
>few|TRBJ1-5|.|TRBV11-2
CASSLFRGDGNQPQHF
TGTGCCAGCAGCTTATTTCGTGGGGACGGCAATCAGCCCCAGCATTTT
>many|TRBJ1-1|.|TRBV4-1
CASSQVRRVEAFF
TGCGCCAGCAGCCAAGTAAGGAGGGTGGAAGCTTTCTTT
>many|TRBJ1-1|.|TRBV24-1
CATSEGPNTEAFF
TGTGCCACCAGTGAGGGACCTAACACTGAAGCTTTCTTT